The T cell receptor (beta chain) under discussion was sequenced for a study of cytomegalovirus exposure and HLA in healthy donors. Whole-study results and caveats: Highest at DRB1 and lowest at HLA-C, TCR association rates differed among HLA loci in a later analysis. Apart from CMV serostatus, no immune exposure information was available. HLA alleles were associated with 15,000 to 20,000 TCR beta sequences in a later analysis at 0.05 false discovery rate. When the data were analyzed later, several of the most significant clusters appeared to be linked to common viral pathogens.

Turning to this clone: Its matching antigen is unknown.

V gave up 8 bases and J gave up 0 bases, with 13 bases separating them. CDR1 LNHNV and CDR2 YYDKDF come from the germline V gene (reference sequence). This CDR3 is built from 15 residues. The PCR made use of 60 Vbeta and 13 Jbeta primers. TCRdb keeps only in-frame clones here, not all; method: immunoSEQ multiplex PCR. This sample has 150,000 or so clones, with around 80% found just once. The receptor's source is a man aged 25 to 40 in good health and CMV-seropositive. Source material: PBMCs. The chain joins TRBV15 to TRBJ1-4; possible D gene TRBD1, 5 bases. The CDR3 sequence: CATQTQTATNEKLFF. As DNA, the CDR3 is TGTGCCACCCAGACCCAGACAGCAACTAATGAAAAACTGTTTTTT.